This TCR beta chain was recorded in a study of blood T cell repertoires in COVID-19. Study-level information: Whether acute or convalescent, the COVID-19 samples came from the United States, Italy and Spain. From T cells, B-cell-depleted T cells, or PBMCs came the material, which was cDNA or gDNA.

Clones were sequenced by immunoSEQ multiplex PCR, and TCRdb holds only the in-frame ones, with some missing. The table has some 270,000 clones, around nine tenths seen once; the top ten hold 1.5% to 2%. Enrolled through a virtual design, the participants were between 18 and 89 years of age and came from about two dozen US areas. For recovered donors of Cohort 3, there were two negative PCRs, clearance, or symptom resolution. V lost 4 bases, J lost 1 base, and 6 bases stayed unmatched. The CDR3 length is 17 residues. Germline V CDR1 and CDR2: SGHNT, YENEEA. This chain joins TRBV11-3 and TRBJ1-5; 11 nucleotides align to TRBD1. The sequence derives from a woman aged 40 to 55 who had recovered from COVID-19. The sample comprised PBMCs or T cells enriched from blood (not recorded which). CDR3 region: CASSSGQGDRSNQPQHF. The CDR3 nucleotides are TGTGCCAGCAGCTCGGGACAGGGGGATAGGAGCAATCAGCCCCAGCATTTT.